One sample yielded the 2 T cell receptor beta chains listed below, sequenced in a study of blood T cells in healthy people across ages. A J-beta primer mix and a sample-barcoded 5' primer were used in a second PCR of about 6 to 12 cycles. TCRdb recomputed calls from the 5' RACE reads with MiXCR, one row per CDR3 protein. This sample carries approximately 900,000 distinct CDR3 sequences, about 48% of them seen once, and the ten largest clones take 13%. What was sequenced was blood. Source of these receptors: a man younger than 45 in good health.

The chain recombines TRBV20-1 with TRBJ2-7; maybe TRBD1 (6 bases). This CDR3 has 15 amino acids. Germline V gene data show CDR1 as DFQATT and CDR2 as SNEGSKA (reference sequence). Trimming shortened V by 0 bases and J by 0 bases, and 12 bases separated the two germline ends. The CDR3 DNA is TGCAGTGCTAGAGAATCGACAGGTCCCTCCTACGAGCAGTACTTC. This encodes CSARESTGPSYEQYF.

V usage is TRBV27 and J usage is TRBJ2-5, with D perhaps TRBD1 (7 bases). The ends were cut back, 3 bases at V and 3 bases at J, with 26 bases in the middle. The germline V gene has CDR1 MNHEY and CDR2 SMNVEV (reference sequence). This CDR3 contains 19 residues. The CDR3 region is CASSFGGTVFGLPKETQYF. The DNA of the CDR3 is TGTGCCAGCAGTTTTGGCGGGACAGTTTTTGGATTGCCCAAAGAGACCCAGTACTTC.